The entry below gives a single TCR beta chain sequence along with its context. The antigen is unknown. A far larger clone is only one base removed, so a read error is likely. This specimen belongs to a study of neurological immune-mediated disorders. Overall study context: The roughly 35 multiple sclerosis patients comprised around 31 that were relapsing-remitting and 3 that were secondary progressive.

Study results and caveats: Repertoires from 18 of 34 multiple sclerosis patients grouped phylogenetically into a related-CDR3 cluster, suggesting a possible signature. HTLV-1-associated myelopathy had the most TCR clonal expansion, while multiple sclerosis had the least, a level that fell below healthy controls.

This CDR3 comprises 11 residues. Germline CDR1 SGHRS, CDR2 YFSETQ. The method for making cDNA was 5'RACE, and it used 10-nucleotide random UMIs. TCRdb called the 5' RACE reads again in MiXCR, with one record for every CDR3 protein. The table has about 60,000 distinct CDR3 sequences, over 3.5% seen once. The TCR sequence derives from a woman aged 45-59 years with multiple sclerosis. The sample comprised PBMCs. The chain recombines TRBV5-1 with TRBJ2-7, with D uncertain. The CDR3 coding sequence is TGCGCCAGCAGATTGGGGTACGAGCAGTACTTC. Residues: CASRLGYEQYF.